Shown below are 28 T cell receptor beta chains from a single sample sequenced in a study of blood T cell repertoires in COVID-19. The protocol was immunoSEQ multiplex PCR, while the TCRdb copy is restricted to in-frame clones and leaves out a portion. The sample records about 250,000 clones, around 82% being singletons. Input material: peripheral blood. These receptors were obtained from a man aged 35 to 55 with active or convalescent COVID-19.

The chain joins TRBV10-3 to TRBJ2-3; 11 positions match TRBD2. In germline, CDR1 is ENHRY, CDR2 SYGVKD. J lost 6 bases, V lost 11 bases, and 13 bases had no gene match. The CDR3 is made up of 15 amino acids. DNA of the CDR3: TGTGCCGTTACTAGCGGGGGCCGCCAGGGGGATACGCAGTATTTT. The encoded protein is CAVTSGGRQGDTQYF.

The V and J genes are TRBV6-5 and TRBJ1-5, with D possibly matching TRBD1 (6 bases). Per the germline V gene, CDR1 is MNHEY and CDR2 is SVGAGI. The CDR3 length is 15 residues. Trimming took off 0 bases at V and 4 bases at J, with 10 bases between the two ends. For the CDR3, the DNA is TGTGCCAGCAGTTACTCGGCACAGGGAAATCAGCCCCAGCATTTT. Translated: CASSYSAQGNQPQHF.

V usage is TRBV29-1 and J usage is TRBJ2-1; 9 bases match TRBD1. From germline, CDR1 is SQVTM and CDR2 ANQGSEA. The CDR3 runs 14 residues. Losses at the gene ends were 4 bases for V and 6 bases for J; bases not matched to a gene: 7. In DNA, the CDR3 is TGCAGCGTTGTTATCGGGACAGGGCTCAATGAGCAGTTCTTC. Amino acids: CSVVIGTGLNEQFF.

CDR3 nucleotides: TGTGCCACCAGCCCCTGGGGCGGAACTGGGGAGCTGTTTTTT. Translation: CATSPWGGTGELFF. This chain connects TRBV15 to TRBJ2-2; maybe TRBD1 (5 bases). V lost 5 bases and J 8 bases, leaving 15 bases between the germline ends. This CDR3 has 14 amino acids. CDR1 is LNHNV, CDR2 YYDKDF, per germline (reference sequence). The variable domain in full, with the rest retrieved from reference TRBV15 and TRBJ2-2, is DAMVIQNPRYQVTQFGKPVTLSCSQTLNHNVMYWYQQKSSQAPKLLFHYYDKDFNNEADTPDNFQSRRPNTSFCFLDIRSPGLGDTAMYLCATSPWGGTGELFFGEGSRLTVL.

The rearrangement links TRBV25-1 to TRBJ2-1; no reliable D call. V lost 6 bases to trimming and J lost 0 bases, with 15 bases between them. The CDR3 totals 16 residues. CDR1 and CDR2 from the germline V gene are MGHDK and SYGVNS. The CDR3 nucleotides are TGTGCCAGCAGCGCTCGAGCGATTAGCTCCTACAATGAGCAGTTCTTC. The encoded protein is CASSARAISSYNEQFF.

The DNA of the CDR3 is TGTGCCACCAGTGAACAGGGCTACGAGCAGTACTTC. Amino acid sequence: CATSEQGYEQYF. The V gene is TRBV24-1, the J gene TRBJ2-7, with D possibly TRBD1 on 6 matching bases. The CDR3 has 12 amino acids. V was trimmed by 4 bases and J by 3 bases, leaving 6 bases between them. The germline V gene has CDR1 KGHDR and CDR2 SFDVKD.

The rearrangement joins TRBV6-4 to TRBJ1-6; possibly TRBD1 for D (5 bases). From germline, CDR1 is MRHNA and CDR2 SNTAGT. V was trimmed by 4 bases and J by 10 bases, leaving 11 bases between them. This CDR3 comprises 13 residues. The CDR3 sequence: CASSARGGSPLHF. The DNA for the CDR3 is TGTGCCAGCAGTGCCCGCGGGGGATCACCCCTCCACTTT.

This clone was recorded only once. The genes are TRBV4-2 and TRBJ2-7, with a weak D call TRBD2 (6 bases). Trimming shortened V by 1 base and J by 6 bases, and 13 bases separated the two germline ends. This CDR3 comprises 14 residues. Germline V gene data show CDR1 as LGHNA and CDR2 as YNFKEQ. The CDR3 sequence: CASSQGLGGAEQYF. DNA of the CDR3: TGTGCCAGCAGCCAAGGACTCGGGGGAGCCGAGCAGTACTTC.

The gene calls are TRBV2 and TRBJ2-5, with 8 bases matching TRBD1. This CDR3 has 15 residues. Germline loops: CDR1 SNHLY, CDR2 FYNNEI. The junction had 3 bases not matched to a gene; V was cut back by 2 bases and J by 1 base. Written as DNA, the CDR3 is TGTGCCAGCAGTGAACGGACAGGGCGCCAAGAGACCCAGTACTTC. This sequence encodes CASSERTGRQETQYF. Full variable domain (rest looked up from reference TRBV2 and TRBJ2-5): EPEVTQTPSHQVTQMGQEVILRCVPISNHLYFYWYRQILGQKVEFLVSFYNNEISEKSEIFDDQFSVERPDGSNFTLKIRSTKLEDSAMYFCASSERTGRQETQYFGPGTRLLVL.

The J gene is TRBJ2-7, the V gene TRBV11-3, with TRBD1 matching 9 bases. Trimming took 2 bases from V and 6 from J; bases not matched to a gene: 17. There are 18 residues in the CDR3. Per the germline V gene, CDR1 is SGHNT and CDR2 is YENEEA. The CDR3 loop is CASSLLPLQQGARSEQYF. CDR3 sequence (DNA): TGTGCCAGCAGCTTATTACCCCTACAACAGGGGGCGCGATCCGAGCAGTACTTC.

This chain joins TRBV7-2 and TRBJ1-1; no reliable D call. CDR1 and CDR2 (germline): SGHTA, FQGNSA. V was trimmed by 1 base and J by 5 bases, leaving 8 bases between them. The CDR3 has 13 residues. The chain's CDR3 is CASSLGSLTEAFF. The CDR3 DNA follows: TGTGCCAGCAGCTTAGGGTCCCTAACTGAAGCTTTCTTT.

This chain links TRBV5-1 with TRBJ2-1; tentative D call: TRBD2 (7 bases). The CDR3 has 17 residues. From germline, CDR1 is SGHRS and CDR2 YFSETQ. The V gene lost 1 base and the J gene lost 6 bases, with 20 bases spanning the gap. CDR3 region: CASSLSTGGAAFNEQFF. The CDR3 DNA follows: TGCGCCAGCAGCTTGTCAACTGGGGGGGCCGCGTTCAATGAGCAGTTCTTC.

This sequence joins TRBV2 and TRBJ1-1; D uncertain. V dropped 3 bases and J dropped 0 bases, with 5 bases sitting between them. Germline V CDR1 and CDR2: SNHLY, FYNNEI. This CDR3 is 13 amino acids long. CDR3 protein: CASSDSLNTEAFF. The CDR3 DNA is TGTGCCAGCAGTGACAGTCTGAACACTGAAGCTTTCTTT.

In DNA form, the CDR3 reads TGTGCCAGCAGTTACTCGGGACAGGGCAATTCACCCCTCCACTTT. This sequence encodes CASSYSGQGNSPLHF. The rearrangement uses TRBV6-5 and TRBJ1-6, with 9 bases matching TRBD1. V lost 0 bases and J lost 7; bases outside the gene matches: 1. CDR1 and CDR2 from the germline V gene are MNHEY and SVGAGI. This CDR3 is 15 amino acids long.

This chain uses TRBV3-1 (or the pseudogene TRBV3-2) with TRBJ2-3; 12 bases map to TRBD2. The germline V gene has CDR1 LGHDT and CDR2 YNNKEL (reference sequence). The CDR3 is made up of 16 amino acids. Unmatched junction bases numbered 2, after V lost 4 bases and J lost 0 bases. This CDR3 reads CASSPTSGGSTDTQYF. CDR3 DNA sequence: TGTGCCAGCAGCCCAACTAGCGGGGGGAGCACAGATACGCAGTATTTT.

The chain recombines TRBV29-1 with TRBJ1-3; D remains unclear. This CDR3 has 13 residues. With 1 base removed from V and 8 bases from J, the gap between germline ends came to 12 bases. Germline V gives CDR1 SQVTM, CDR2 ANQGSEA. Here the CDR3 DNA reads TGCAGCGTTGAAGGGCCCCTTGAGGACACCATATATTTT. Protein: CSVEGPLEDTIYF.

The genes are TRBV5-8 and TRBJ2-3, with 8 bases identical to TRBD2. Germline CDR1 reads SGHTS; CDR2 reads YDEGEE. V lost 6 bases to trimming and J lost 0 bases; unmatched junction nucleotides: 12. The CDR3 has 17 residues. DNA of the CDR3: TGTGCCAGCACCCCCCCGGGGGGGGGTGCTAGCACAGATACGCAGTATTTT. Protein product: CASTPPGGGASTDTQYF. The full variable domain, its missing parts supplied by reference TRBV5-8 and TRBJ2-3, is EAGVTQSPTHLIKTRGQQATLRCSPISGHTSVYWYQQALGLGLQFLLWYDEGEERNRGNFPPRFSGRQFPNYSSELNVNALELEDSALYLCASTPPGGGASTDTQYFGPGTRLTVL.

This chain joins TRBV7-2 and TRBJ1-1; D not certain. The CDR3 is 14 residues long. Trimming left V 0 bases short and J 2 bases short, with 7 bases between. The germline V gene encodes CDR1 SGHTA and CDR2 FQGNSA. CDR3 amino acids: CASSLAVLNTEAFF. CDR3 bases: TGTGCCAGCAGCTTAGCTGTCCTAAACACTGAAGCTTTCTTT.

The gene calls are TRBV19 and TRBJ1-3; D unclear. V lost 6 bases and J 2 bases, leaving 14 bases between the germline ends. Germline assignment: CDR1 LNHDA and CDR2 SQIVND (reference sequence). This CDR3 contains 15 residues. The CDR3 DNA sequence: TGTGCCAGTAGGATGGTGGCGGTGGCTGGAAACACCATATATTTT. This encodes CASRMVAVAGNTIYF.

V is TRBV25-1 and J is TRBJ2-1, with TRBD2 matching over 8 bases. Germline CDR1 reads MGHDK; CDR2 reads SYGVNS. This CDR3 is built from 15 residues. V lost 4 bases, J lost 12 bases, and 14 bases stayed unmatched. CDR3 DNA sequence: TGTGCCAGCAGTGCTATGGACAGTCTCGCGGGGGGGCAGTTCTTC. It encodes CASSAMDSLAGGQFF.

The CDR3 DNA reads TGTGCCAGCAGTGAATTTACGGCCTACAAGGCGGATGGCTACACCTTC. It translates to CASSEFTAYKADGYTF. The chain couples TRBV25-1 to TRBJ1-2, with no clear D. CDR3 length: 16 residues. Trimming removed 1 base from V and 6 bases from J, with 18 bases in between. The germline gives CDR1 MGHDK, CDR2 SYGVNS.

This chain links TRBV6-6 with TRBJ1-2; TRBD1 is a possible D gene (5 bases). V lost 6 bases and J 4 bases, leaving 12 bases between the germline ends. This CDR3 is built from 13 residues. Germline CDR1 and CDR2: MNHNY and SVGAGI (reference sequence). CDR3 loop: CASRTDSTYGYTF. CDR3 nucleotide sequence: TGTGCCAGCAGGACCGACAGCACCTATGGCTACACCTTC.

The V and J genes are TRBV3-1 (or the pseudogene TRBV3-2) and TRBJ2-5, with 12 bases identical to TRBD2. With V trimmed by 4 bases and J by 2 bases, 8 bases remained unmatched. Germline V gene lookup returns CDR1 LGHDT and CDR2 YNNKEL (reference sequence). The CDR3 length is 17 residues. CDR3 protein: CASSLGGTSGFQETQYF. The CDR3 region has the DNA TGTGCCAGCAGCCTAGGCGGGACTAGCGGGTTTCAAGAGACCCAGTACTTC.

J is TRBJ1-1 and V is TRBV12-3 or TRBV12-4; D not resolved. The V end was cut by 3 bases, the J end by 3 bases, with 8 bases between. The CDR3 is 13 amino acids. CDR3 nucleotides: TGTGCCAGCAGTTTTTACTCGGACACTGAAGCTTTCTTT. The encoded protein is CASSFYSDTEAFF.

J is TRBJ2-5 and V is TRBV4-3, with 14 bases aligning to TRBD2. This CDR3 has 17 residues. After removal of 1 base from V and 5 bases from J, the junction contained 6 bases not matched to a gene. Germline V gene sequence: CDR1 LGHNA, CDR2 YSLEER. CDR3 residues: CASSQAQTSGGAETQYF. The CDR3 DNA is TGCGCCAGCAGCCAAGCCCAGACTAGCGGGGGGGCTGAGACCCAGTACTTC.

V gene TRBV19 combines with J gene TRBJ2-5; TRBD2 matches 13 bases. Unmatched junction bases numbered 8, after V lost 5 bases and J lost 5 bases. The CDR3 has 16 amino acids. Germline V CDR1 and CDR2: LNHDA, SQIVND (reference sequence). The chain's CDR3 is CASSLHRTSGSETQYF. The DNA for the CDR3 is TGTGCCAGTAGTTTACACCGGACTAGCGGGAGTGAGACCCAGTACTTC.

There are many counts of this clone. V gene TRBV30 combines with J gene TRBJ1-1; unclear D gene. Trimming pared 0 bases from V and 6 bases from J, leaving 8 bases between. CDR1 and CDR2 (germline): GTSNPN, SVGIG (reference sequence). The CDR3 runs 12 residues. The CDR3 bases are TGTGCCTGGAGTGTCGGAGGGCCTGAAGCTTTCTTT. Its translation: CAWSVGGPEAFF.

This clone appeared a single time. The chain employs TRBV9 and TRBJ2-3; D is undetermined. V was pared by 0 bases and J by 2 bases, with 10 bases between. Germline-derived CDR1 and CDR2 are SGDLS and YYNGEE. The CDR3 totals 15 residues. For the CDR3, the DNA is TGTGCCAGCAGCGTAGGCGGAATCCTCACAGATACGCAGTATTTT. This codes for CASSVGGILTDTQYF.